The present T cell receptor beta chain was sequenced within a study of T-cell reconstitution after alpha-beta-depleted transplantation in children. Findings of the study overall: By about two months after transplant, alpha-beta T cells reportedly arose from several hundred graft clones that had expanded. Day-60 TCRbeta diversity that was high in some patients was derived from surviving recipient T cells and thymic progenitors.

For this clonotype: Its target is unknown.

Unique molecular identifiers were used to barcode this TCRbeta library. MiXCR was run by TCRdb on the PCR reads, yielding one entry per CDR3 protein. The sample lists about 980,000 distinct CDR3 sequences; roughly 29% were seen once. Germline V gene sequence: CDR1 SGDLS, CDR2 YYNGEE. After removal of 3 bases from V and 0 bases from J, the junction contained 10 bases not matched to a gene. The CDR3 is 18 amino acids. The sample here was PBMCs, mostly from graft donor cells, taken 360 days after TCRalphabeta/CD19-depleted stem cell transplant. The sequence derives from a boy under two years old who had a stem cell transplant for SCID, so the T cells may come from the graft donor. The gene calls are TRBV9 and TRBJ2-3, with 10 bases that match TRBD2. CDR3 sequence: CASSAPGLARSSTDTQYF. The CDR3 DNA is TGTGCCAGCAGCGCCCCGGGACTAGCGAGATCTAGCACAGATACGCAGTATTTT.